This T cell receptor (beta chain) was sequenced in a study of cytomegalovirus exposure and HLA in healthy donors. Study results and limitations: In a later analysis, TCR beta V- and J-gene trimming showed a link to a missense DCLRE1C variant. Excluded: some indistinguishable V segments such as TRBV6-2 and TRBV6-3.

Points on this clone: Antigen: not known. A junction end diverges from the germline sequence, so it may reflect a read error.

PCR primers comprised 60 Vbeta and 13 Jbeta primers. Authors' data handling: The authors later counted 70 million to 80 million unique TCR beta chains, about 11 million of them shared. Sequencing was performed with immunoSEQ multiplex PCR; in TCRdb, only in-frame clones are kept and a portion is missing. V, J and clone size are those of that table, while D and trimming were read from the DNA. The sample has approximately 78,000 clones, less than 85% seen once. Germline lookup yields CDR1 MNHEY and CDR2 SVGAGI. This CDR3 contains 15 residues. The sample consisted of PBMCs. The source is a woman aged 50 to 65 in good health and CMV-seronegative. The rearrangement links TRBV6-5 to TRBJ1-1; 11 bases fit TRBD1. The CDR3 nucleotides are TGTGCCGGCAGGGAGGGACAGGGGGTGAACACTGAAGCTTTCTTT. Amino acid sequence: CAGREGQGVNTEAFF.